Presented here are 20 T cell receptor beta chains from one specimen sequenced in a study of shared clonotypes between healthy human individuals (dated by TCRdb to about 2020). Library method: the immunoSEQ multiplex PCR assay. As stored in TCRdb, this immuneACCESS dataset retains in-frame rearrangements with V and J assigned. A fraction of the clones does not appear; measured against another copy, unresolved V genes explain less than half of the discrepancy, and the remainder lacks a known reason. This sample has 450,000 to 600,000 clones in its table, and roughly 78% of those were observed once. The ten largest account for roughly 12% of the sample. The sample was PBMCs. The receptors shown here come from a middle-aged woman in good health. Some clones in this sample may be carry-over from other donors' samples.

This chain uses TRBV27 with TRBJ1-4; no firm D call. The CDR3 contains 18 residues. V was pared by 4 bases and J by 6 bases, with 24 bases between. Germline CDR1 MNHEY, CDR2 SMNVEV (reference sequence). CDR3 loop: CASSSLYVSGLADEKLFF. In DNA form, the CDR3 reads TGTGCCAGCAGTTCACTCTACGTGTCGGGCTTGGCGGATGAAAAACTGTTTTTT.

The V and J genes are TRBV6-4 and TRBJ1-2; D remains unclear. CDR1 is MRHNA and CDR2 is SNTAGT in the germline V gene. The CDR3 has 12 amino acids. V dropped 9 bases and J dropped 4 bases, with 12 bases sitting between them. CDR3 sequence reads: CASNRDFYGYTF. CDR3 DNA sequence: TGTGCCAGTAACCGGGATTTCTATGGCTACACCTTC.

Here the CDR3 DNA reads TGTGCCAGCAGTGAAGAGGTTAGCGGCTACTACGAGCAGTACTTC. Translating it yields CASSEEVSGYYEQYF. V usage is TRBV2 and J usage is TRBJ2-7, with a tentative D call TRBD2 (6 bases). Germline CDR1 and CDR2: SNHLY and FYNNEI. V gave up 1 base and J gave up 3 bases, with 13 bases separating them. The CDR3 is 15 residues long.

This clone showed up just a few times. In nucleotides, the CDR3 is TGTGCCAGCAGCTACGGTCCCTCAGGGGCTGAAGCTTTCTTT. Its translation is CASSYGPSGAEAFF. The V gene is TRBV7-3, the J gene TRBJ1-1, with D perhaps matching TRBD1 (6 bases). The V and J ends lost 4 bases and 6 bases respectively, with 15 bases between them. CDR3 size: 14 residues. Germline-derived CDR1 and CDR2 are SGHTA and FQGTGA. Using reference TRBV7-3 and TRBJ1-1 for the parts outside the CDR3, the full variable domain is GAGVSQTPSNKVTEKGKYVELRCDPISGHTALYWYRQSLGQGPEFLIYFQGTGAADDSGLPNDRFFAVRPEGSVSTLKIQRTERGDSAVYLCASSYGPSGAEAFFGQGTRLTVV.

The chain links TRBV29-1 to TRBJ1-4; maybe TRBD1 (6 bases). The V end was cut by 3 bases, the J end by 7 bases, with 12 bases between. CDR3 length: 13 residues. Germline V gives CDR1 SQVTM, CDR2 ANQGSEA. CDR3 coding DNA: TGCAGCGTTGAGATTGCCAGGGGTGAAAAACTGTTTTTT. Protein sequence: CSVEIARGEKLFF.

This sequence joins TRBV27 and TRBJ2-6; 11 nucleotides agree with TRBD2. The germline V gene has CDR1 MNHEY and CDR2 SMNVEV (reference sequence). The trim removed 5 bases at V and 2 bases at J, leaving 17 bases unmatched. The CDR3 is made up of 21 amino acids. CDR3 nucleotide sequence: TGTGCCAGCAGTCGGACAGAATATAGCGGGAGGGCCTGGACTGGGGCCAACGTCCTGACTTTC. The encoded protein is CASSRTEYSGRAWTGANVLTF.

CDR3 DNA: TGTGCCAGCACGCAAAGCGGGAGGGCCTACAATGAGCAGTTCTTC. This encodes CASTQSGRAYNEQFF. This chain joins TRBV7-6 and TRBJ2-1, with 10 positions matching TRBD2. Germline CDR1 SGHVS, CDR2 FNYEAQ. V lost 7 bases, J lost 2 bases, and 5 bases stayed unmatched. The CDR3 is made up of 15 amino acids.

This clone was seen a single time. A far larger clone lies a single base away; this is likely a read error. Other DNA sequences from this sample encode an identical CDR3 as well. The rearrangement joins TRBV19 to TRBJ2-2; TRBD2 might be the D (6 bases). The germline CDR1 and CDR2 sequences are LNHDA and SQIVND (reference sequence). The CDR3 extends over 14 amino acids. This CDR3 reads CASSISRRAGELFF. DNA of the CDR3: TGTGCCAGTAGTATTTCCAGGAGGGCCGGGGAGCTGTTCTTT.

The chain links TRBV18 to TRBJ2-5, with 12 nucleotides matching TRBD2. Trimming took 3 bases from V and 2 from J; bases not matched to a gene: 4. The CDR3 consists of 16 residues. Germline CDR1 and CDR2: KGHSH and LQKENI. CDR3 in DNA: TGTGCCAGCTCACCCGGACTAGCGGGATGGCAAGAGACCCAGTACTTC. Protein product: CASSPGLAGWQETQYF.

The CDR3 coding sequence is TGTGCCAGCAGCTTGCAACAGGGGGCCTACGAGCAGTACTTC. It codes for CASSLQQGAYEQYF. This sequence joins TRBV7-2 and TRBJ2-7, with TRBD1 identical over 8 bases. From germline, CDR1 is SGHTA and CDR2 FQGNSA. This CDR3 region has 14 residues. Trimming cost V 3 bases and J 2 bases; bases outside gene matches: 3.

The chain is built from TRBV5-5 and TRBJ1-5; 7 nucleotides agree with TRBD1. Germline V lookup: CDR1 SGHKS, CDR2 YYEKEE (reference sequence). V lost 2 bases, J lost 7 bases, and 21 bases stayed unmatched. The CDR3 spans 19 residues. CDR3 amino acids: CASSFGSFLRQGGRQPQHF. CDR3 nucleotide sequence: TGTGCCAGCAGCTTTGGTTCGTTCCTCAGACAGGGTGGAAGGCAGCCCCAGCATTTT. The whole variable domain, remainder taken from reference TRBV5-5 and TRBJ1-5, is DAGVTQSPTHLIKTRGQQVTLRCSPISGHKSVSWYQQVLGQGPQFIFQYYEKEERGRGNFPDRFSARQFPNYSSELNVNALLLGDSALYLCASSFGSFLRQGGRQPQHFGDGTRLSIL.

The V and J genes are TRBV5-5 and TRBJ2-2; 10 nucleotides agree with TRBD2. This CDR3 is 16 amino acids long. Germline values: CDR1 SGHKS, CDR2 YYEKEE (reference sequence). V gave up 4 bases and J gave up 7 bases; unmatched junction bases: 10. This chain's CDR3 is CASSGNSGRAGGELFF. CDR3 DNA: TGTGCCAGCAGCGGGAACAGCGGGAGGGCCGGCGGGGAGCTGTTTTTT. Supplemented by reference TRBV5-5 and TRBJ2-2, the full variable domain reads DAGVTQSPTHLIKTRGQQVTLRCSPISGHKSVSWYQQVLGQGPQFIFQYYEKEERGRGNFPDRFSARQFPNYSSELNVNALLLGDSALYLCASSGNSGRAGGELFFGEGSRLTVL.

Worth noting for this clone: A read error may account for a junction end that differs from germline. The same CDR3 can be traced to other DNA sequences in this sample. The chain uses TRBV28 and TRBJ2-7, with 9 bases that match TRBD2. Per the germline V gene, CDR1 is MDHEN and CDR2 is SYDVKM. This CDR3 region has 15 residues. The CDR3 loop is CASSWRGLAKVEQYF. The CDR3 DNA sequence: TGCGCCAGCAGTTGGCGGGGACTAGCTAAGGTCGAGCAGTACTTC. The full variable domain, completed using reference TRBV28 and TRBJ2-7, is DVKVTQSSRYLVKRTGEKVFLECVQDMDHENMFWYRQDPGLGLRLIYFSYDVKMKEKGDIPEGYSVSREKKERFSLILESASTNQTSMYLCASSWRGLAKVEQYFGPGTRLTVT.

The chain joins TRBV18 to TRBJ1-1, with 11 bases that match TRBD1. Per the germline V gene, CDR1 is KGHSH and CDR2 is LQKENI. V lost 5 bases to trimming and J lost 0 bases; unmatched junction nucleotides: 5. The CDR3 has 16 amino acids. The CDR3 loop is CASSRTGGGLNTEAFF. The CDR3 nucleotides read TGTGCCAGCTCAAGGACAGGGGGCGGCCTGAACACTGAAGCTTTCTTT.

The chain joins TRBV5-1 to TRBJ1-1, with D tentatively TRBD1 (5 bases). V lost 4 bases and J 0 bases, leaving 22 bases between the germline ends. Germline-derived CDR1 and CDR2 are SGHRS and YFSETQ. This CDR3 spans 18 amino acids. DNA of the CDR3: TGCGCCAGCAGCCCAATACCGGGACCGAGTTATTTGAACACTGAAGCTTTCTTT. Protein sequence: CASSPIPGPSYLNTEAFF.

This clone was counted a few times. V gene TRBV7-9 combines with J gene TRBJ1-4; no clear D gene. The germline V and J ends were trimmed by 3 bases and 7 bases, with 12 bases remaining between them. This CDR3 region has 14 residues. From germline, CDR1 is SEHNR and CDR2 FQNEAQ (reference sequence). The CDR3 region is CASSLNTGSEKLFF. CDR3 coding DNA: TGTGCCAGCAGCTTGAACACCGGTAGTGAAAAACTGTTTTTT.

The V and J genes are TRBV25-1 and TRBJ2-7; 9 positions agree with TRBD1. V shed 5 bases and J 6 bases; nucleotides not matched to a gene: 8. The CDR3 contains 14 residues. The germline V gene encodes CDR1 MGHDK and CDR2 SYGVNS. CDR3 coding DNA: TGTGCCAGCAGTCGACACGGGACAGGGATCGAGCAGTACTTC. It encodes CASSRHGTGIEQYF.

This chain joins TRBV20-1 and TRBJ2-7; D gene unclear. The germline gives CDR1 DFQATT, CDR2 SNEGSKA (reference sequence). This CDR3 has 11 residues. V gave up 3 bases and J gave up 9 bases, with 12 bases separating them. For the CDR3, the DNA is TGCAGTGCTAGCATGGACCTCGGGCAGTACTTC. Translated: CSASMDLGQYF.

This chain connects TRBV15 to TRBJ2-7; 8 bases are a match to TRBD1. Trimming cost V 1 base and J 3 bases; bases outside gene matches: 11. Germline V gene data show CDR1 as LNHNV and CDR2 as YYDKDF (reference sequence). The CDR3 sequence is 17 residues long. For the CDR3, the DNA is TGTGCCACCAGCAGAGCCGGGGGACAGGACTCCTTCTACGAGCAGTACTTC. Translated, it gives CATSRAGGQDSFYEQYF.

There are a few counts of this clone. CDR3 loop: CASSSSGTDAFF. Written as DNA, the CDR3 is TGTGCCAGCAGTTCTTCCGGGACAGACGCTTTCTTT. The chain carries TRBV28 and TRBJ1-1; 7 positions agree with TRBD1. This CDR3 is built from 12 residues. Germline V gene sequence: CDR1 MDHEN, CDR2 SYDVKM. V lost 4 bases, J lost 11 bases, and 7 bases stayed unmatched.